The source of this TCR beta chain is a study of beta chain features in type 1 diabetes. Study background: Regarding age, gender and cell yields, patients proved similar to healthy donors. Broader study findings: Significant though moderate, a shortening of TCRB CDR3s appeared in all four CD4+ subsets of Type 1 diabetes patients. Since sequencing was performed on cDNA, cells with high TCR expression could be over-represented.

This CDR3 has 11 residues. Germline V gives CDR1 GTSNPN, CDR2 SVGIG (reference sequence). The V end lost 0 bases, the J end lost 8 bases, and 4 bases lay between the germline ends. The entirety of the isolated RNA underwent reverse transcription, so expressed TCRB transcripts were sequenced. Clones were sequenced by immunoSEQ multiplex PCR, and TCRdb holds only the in-frame ones, with some missing. This sample carries hundreds of thousands of clones, around 68% of them seen once, and the ten largest clones take about 0.05%. As for this clone: Its antigen is unidentified. The same CDR3 is also encoded by other DNA sequences in this sample.

The sequenced sample was naive CD4+ T cells from blood. The receptor was derived from a man aged 30-40 years in good health. The rearrangement links TRBV30 to TRBJ1-4; D is undetermined. This chain's CDR3 is CAWSVEEKLFF. As DNA, the CDR3 is TGTGCCTGGAGTGTCGAGGAAAAACTGTTTTTT.